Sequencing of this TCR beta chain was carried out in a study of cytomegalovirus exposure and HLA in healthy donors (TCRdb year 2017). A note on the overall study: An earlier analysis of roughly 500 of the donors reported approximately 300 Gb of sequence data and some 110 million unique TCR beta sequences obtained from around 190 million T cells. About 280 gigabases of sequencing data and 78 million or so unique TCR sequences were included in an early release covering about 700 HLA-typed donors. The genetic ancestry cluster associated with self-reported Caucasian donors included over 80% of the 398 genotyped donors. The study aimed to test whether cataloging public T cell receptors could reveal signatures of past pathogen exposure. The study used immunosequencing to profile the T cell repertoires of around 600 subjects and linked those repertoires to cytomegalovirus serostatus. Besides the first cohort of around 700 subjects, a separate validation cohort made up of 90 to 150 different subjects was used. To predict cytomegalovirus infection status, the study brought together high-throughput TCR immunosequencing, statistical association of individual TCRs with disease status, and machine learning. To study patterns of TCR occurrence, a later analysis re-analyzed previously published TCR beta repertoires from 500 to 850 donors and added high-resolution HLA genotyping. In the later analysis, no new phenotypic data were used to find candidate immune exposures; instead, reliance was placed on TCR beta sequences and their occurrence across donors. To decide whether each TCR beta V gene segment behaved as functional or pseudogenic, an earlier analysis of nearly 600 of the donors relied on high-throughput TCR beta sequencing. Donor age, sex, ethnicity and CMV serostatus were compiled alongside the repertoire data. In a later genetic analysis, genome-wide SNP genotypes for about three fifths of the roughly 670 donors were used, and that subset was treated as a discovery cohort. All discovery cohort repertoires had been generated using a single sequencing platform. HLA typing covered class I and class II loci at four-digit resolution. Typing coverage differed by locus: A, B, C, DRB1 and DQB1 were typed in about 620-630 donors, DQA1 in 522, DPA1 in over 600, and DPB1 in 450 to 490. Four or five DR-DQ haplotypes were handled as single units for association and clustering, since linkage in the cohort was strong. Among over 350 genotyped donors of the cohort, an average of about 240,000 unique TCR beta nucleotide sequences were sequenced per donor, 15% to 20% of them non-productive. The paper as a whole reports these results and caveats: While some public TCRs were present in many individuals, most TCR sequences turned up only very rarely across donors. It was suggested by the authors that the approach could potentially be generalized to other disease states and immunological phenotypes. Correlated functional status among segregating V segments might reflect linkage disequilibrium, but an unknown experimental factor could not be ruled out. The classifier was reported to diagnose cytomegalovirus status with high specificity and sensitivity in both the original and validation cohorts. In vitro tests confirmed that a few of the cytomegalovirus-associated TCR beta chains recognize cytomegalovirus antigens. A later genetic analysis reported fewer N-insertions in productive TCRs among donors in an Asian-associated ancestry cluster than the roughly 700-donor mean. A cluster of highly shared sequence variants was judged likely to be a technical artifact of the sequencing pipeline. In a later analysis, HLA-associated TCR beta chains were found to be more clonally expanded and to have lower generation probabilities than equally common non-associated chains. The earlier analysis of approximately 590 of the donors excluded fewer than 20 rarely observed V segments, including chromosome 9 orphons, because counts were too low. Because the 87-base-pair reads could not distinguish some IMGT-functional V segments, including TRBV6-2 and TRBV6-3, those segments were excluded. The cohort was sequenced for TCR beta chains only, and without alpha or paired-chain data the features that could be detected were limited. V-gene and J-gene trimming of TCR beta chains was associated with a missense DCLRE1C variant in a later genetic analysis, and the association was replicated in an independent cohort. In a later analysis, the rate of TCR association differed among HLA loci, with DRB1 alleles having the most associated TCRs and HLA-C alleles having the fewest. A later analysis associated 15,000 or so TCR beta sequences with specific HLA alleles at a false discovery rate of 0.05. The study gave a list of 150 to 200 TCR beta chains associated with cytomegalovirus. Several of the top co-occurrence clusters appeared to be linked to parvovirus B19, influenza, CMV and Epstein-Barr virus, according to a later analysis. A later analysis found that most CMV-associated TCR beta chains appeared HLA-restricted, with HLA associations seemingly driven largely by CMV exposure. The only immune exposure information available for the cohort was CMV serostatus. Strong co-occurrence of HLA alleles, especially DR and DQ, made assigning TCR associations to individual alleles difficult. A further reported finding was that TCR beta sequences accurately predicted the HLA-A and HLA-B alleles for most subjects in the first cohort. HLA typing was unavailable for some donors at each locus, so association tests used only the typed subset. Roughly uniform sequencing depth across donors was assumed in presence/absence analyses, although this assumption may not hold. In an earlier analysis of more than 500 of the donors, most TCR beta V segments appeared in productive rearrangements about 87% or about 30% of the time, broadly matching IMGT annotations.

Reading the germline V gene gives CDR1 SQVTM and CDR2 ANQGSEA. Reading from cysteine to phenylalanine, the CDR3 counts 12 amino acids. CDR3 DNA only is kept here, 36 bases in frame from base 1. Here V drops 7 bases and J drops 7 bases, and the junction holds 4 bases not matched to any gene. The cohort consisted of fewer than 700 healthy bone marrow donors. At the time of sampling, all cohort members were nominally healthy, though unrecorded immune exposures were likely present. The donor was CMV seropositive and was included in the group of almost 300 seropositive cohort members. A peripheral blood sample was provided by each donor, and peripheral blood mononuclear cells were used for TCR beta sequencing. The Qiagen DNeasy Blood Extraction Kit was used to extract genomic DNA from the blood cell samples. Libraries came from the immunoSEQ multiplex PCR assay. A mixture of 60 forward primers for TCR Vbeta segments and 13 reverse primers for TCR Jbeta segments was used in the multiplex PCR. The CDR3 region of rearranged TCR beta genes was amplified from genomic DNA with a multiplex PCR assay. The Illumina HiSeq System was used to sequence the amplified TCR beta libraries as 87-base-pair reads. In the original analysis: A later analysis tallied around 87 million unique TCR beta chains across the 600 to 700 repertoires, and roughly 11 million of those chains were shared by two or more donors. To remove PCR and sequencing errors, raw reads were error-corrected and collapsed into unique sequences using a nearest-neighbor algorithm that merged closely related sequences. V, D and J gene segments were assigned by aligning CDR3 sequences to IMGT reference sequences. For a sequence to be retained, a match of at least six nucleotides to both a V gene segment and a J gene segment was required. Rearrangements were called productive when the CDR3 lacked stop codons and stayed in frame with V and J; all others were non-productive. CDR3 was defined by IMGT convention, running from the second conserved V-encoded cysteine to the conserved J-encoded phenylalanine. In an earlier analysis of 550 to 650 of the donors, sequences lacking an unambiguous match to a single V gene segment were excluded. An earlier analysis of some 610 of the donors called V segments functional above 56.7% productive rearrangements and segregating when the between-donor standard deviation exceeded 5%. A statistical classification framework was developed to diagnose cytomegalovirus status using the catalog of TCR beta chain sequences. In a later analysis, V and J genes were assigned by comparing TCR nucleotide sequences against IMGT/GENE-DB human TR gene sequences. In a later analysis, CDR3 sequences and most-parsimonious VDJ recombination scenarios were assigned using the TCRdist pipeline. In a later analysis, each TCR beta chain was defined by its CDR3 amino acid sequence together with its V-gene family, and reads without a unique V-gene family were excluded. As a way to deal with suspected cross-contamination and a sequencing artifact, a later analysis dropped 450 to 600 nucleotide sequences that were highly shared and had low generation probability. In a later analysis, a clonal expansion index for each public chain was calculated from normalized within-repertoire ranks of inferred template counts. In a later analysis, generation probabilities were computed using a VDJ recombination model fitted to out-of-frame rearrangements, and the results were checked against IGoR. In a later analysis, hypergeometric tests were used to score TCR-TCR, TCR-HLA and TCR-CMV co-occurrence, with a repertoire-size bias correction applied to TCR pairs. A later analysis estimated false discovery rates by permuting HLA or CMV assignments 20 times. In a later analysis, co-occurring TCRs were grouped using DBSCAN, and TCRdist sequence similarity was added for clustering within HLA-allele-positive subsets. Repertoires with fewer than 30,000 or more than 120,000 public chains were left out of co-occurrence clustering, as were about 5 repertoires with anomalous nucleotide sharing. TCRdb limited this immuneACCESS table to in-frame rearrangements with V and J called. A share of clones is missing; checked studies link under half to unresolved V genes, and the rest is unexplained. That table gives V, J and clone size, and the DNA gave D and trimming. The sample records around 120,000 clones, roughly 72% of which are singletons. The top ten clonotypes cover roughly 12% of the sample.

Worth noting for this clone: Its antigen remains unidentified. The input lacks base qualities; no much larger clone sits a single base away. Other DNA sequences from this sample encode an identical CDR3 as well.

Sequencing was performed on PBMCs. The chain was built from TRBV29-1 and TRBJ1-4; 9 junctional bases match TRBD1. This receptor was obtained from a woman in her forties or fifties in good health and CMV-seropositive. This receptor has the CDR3 CSGGTGLEKLFF. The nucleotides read TGCAGCGGGGGGACAGGGCTTGAAAAACTGTTTTTT.